Presented here are 23 T cell receptor beta chains from one specimen sequenced in a study of blood T cell repertoires in COVID-19. Using immunoSEQ multiplex PCR, the repertoire was profiled, and TCRdb retains in-frame clones only, with some absent. The sample contains approximately 200,000 clones, approximately 91% of which appear only once. The sample consisted of peripheral blood. Every receptor here comes from a man between 70 and 80 years old with active or convalescent COVID-19.

The rearrangement joins TRBV5-1 to TRBJ2-7; 8 bases fit TRBD2. CDR1 is SGHRS and CDR2 is YFSETQ in the germline V gene. With V trimmed by 0 bases and J by 0 bases, 5 bases remained unmatched. This CDR3 spans 16 amino acids. CDR3 sequence (DNA): TGCGCCAGCAGCTTGGACCCGGGACTAGGCTCCTACGAGCAGTACTTC. Its protein product is CASSLDPGLGSYEQYF.

The CDR3 loop is CASSLWSEETQYF. CDR3 in DNA: TGTGCCAGCAGCTTGTGGTCGGAAGAGACCCAGTACTTC. The V gene is TRBV5-8, the J gene TRBJ2-5; the D is unclear. The length of the CDR3 is 13 residues. Trimming left V 1 base short and J 3 bases short, with 7 bases between. Germline V gene data show CDR1 as SGHTS and CDR2 as YDEGEE. Full variable domain (outside the CDR3, taken from reference TRBV5-8 and TRBJ2-5): EAGVTQSPTHLIKTRGQQATLRCSPISGHTSVYWYQQALGLGLQFLLWYDEGEERNRGNFPPRFSGRQFPNYSSELNVNALELEDSALYLCASSLWSEETQYFGPGTRLLVL.

The chain combines TRBV15 with TRBJ2-1; weak D call: TRBD2 (6 bases). This CDR3 has 13 residues. With 4 bases removed from V and 9 bases from J, the gap between germline ends came to 13 bases. Looked up from germline, CDR1 is LNHNV and CDR2 is YYDKDF (reference sequence). CDR3 coding DNA: TGTGCCACCAGCACCGTCGGGAGTGGTGAGCAGTTCTTC. The encoded protein is CATSTVGSGEQFF.

The chain uses TRBV28 and TRBJ1-5; the D gene is possibly TRBD1 (6 bases). Germline loops: CDR1 MDHEN, CDR2 SYDVKM. V dropped 7 bases and J dropped 4 bases, with 11 bases sitting between them. The CDR3 covers 13 residues. For the CDR3, the DNA is TGTGCCAGCACAACACAGGGAAATCAGCCCCAGCATTTT. This codes for CASTTQGNQPQHF.

This clone appeared once. This rearrangement joins TRBV6-2 or TRBV6-3 to TRBJ2-5, with 11 nucleotides matching TRBD2. This CDR3 region has 17 residues. In germline, CDR1 is MNHEY, CDR2 SVGEGT. Trimming cost V 5 bases and J 4 bases; bases outside gene matches: 12. DNA for the CDR3: TGTGCCAGCAGTCTTCCGACTAGCGGGGTAAGGGGAGAGACCCAGTACTTC. The encoded protein is CASSLPTSGVRGETQYF.

The chain combines TRBV10-1 with TRBJ2-2; 14 nucleotides agree with TRBD2. The CDR3 spans 19 residues. V lost 6 bases, J lost 3 bases, and 12 bases stayed unmatched. Germline values: CDR1 WNHNN, CDR2 SYGVQD (reference sequence). CDR3 DNA sequence: TGCGCCAGCAGCGGGGGACTAGCGGGAGAATCGGGGGACACCGGGGAGCTGTTTTTT. Translating it yields CASSGGLAGESGDTGELFF.

The V call is TRBV29-1, the J call TRBJ2-2, with TRBD2 matching over 12 bases. From germline, CDR1 is SQVTM and CDR2 ANQGSEA. The CDR3 spans 16 residues. The V segment lost 5 bases and the J segment 2 bases; nucleotides outside the gene matches: 6. The CDR3 bases are TGCAGCGTTTTACTAGCGGGGGGACCCAACACCGGGGAGCTGTTTTTT. Protein product: CSVLLAGGPNTGELFF.

V is TRBV9 and J is TRBJ1-1; TRBD1 might be the D (5 bases). The CDR3 covers 15 residues. Trimming removed 4 bases at V and 1 base at J, with 14 bases between. Germline V lookup: CDR1 SGDLS, CDR2 YYNGEE. The CDR3 protein is CASSPRGAANTEAFF. CDR3 bases: TGTGCCAGCAGCCCCCGCGGGGCAGCGAACACTGAAGCTTTCTTT.

The chain links TRBV7-9 to TRBJ2-3; TRBD1 matches at 7 bases. V dropped 3 bases and J dropped 1; count of bases not matched to a gene: 4. Germline loops: CDR1 SEHNR, CDR2 FQNEAQ (reference sequence). This CDR3 region has 15 residues. DNA of the CDR3: TGTGCCAGCAGCTTTAGGGGGCTCGGCACAGATACGCAGTATTTT. Its translation is CASSFRGLGTDTQYF.

The chain has TRBV2 and TRBJ1-4; possible D gene TRBD1, 5 bases. The V end was cut by 3 bases, the J end by 7 bases, with 12 bases between. This CDR3 contains 14 residues. Germline CDR1 reads SNHLY; CDR2 reads FYNNEI. CDR3 in amino acids: CASSEGGLGEKLFF. Written as DNA, the CDR3 is TGTGCCAGCAGTGAGGGGGGACTGGGTGAAAAACTGTTTTTT.

The chain has TRBV10-3 and TRBJ2-3; 7 bases are a match to TRBD1. Germline V lookup: CDR1 ENHRY, CDR2 SYGVKD. This CDR3 contains 13 residues. V gave up 9 bases and J gave up 1 base; unmatched junction bases: 4. CDR3 sequence (DNA): TGTGCCATACGACAGGGCCGCACAGATACGCAGTATTTT. It codes for CAIRQGRTDTQYF.

A word on this clone: The germline gene is not matched at one end of the junction; a read error may be the cause. The chain combines TRBV6-4 with TRBJ1-5; D ambiguous. Germline loops: CDR1 MRHNA, CDR2 SNTAGT. This CDR3 region has 12 residues. The CDR3 region has the DNA TGTGCCAGCAGCGACTACATTCAGCCCCAGCATTTT. It encodes CASSDYIQPQHF.

This chain uses TRBV24-1 with TRBJ2-2, with D unclear. This CDR3 spans 14 amino acids. The germline V gene has CDR1 KGHDR and CDR2 SFDVKD. V lost 0 bases and J 5 bases, leaving 6 bases between the germline ends. CDR3 nucleotide sequence: TGTGCCACCAGTGATTTGTTCAATACCGGGGAGCTGTTTTTT. This sequence encodes CATSDLFNTGELFF.

This chain links TRBV10-1 with TRBJ2-5; no reliable D call. V lost 6 bases, J lost 5 bases, and 10 bases lay in between. CDR3 length equals 12 residues. Germline V gives CDR1 WNHNN, CDR2 SYGVQD (reference sequence). The CDR3 is CASRKIRETQYF. The CDR3 DNA is TGCGCCAGCAGAAAGATCAGGGAGACCCAGTACTTC.

The rearrangement links TRBV11-2 to TRBJ2-2; D perhaps matches TRBD1 (6 bases). CDR3 length: 15 residues. Germline CDR1 reads SGHAT; CDR2 reads FQNNGV. V lost 4 bases, J lost 0 bases, and 9 bases lay in between. The DNA for the CDR3 is TGTGCCAGCAGCTCGGACAGAACGAACACCGGGGAGCTGTTTTTT. It specifies CASSSDRTNTGELFF.

This clone was seen a few times. The chain uses TRBV6-6 and TRBJ1-6, with D perhaps matching TRBD1 (6 bases). CDR1 MNHNY and CDR2 SVGAGI come from the germline V gene (reference sequence). V lost 2 bases, J lost 7 bases, and 15 bases lay in between. This CDR3 has 16 residues. The CDR3 DNA reads as TGTGCCAGCAGTTACGAAAGGGGGGGTGGGAATTCACCCCTCCACTTT. Translating gives CASSYERGGGNSPLHF.

The chain carries TRBV30 and TRBJ1-6; tentatively, D is TRBD1 (6 bases). From germline, CDR1 is GTSNPN and CDR2 SVGIG (reference sequence). The CDR3 sequence is 13 residues long. V was pared by 4 bases and J by 5 bases, with 9 bases between. For the CDR3, the DNA is TGTGCCTGGACCGGACAGCATAATTCACCCCTCCACTTT. Amino acids: CAWTGQHNSPLHF.

V usage is TRBV5-6 and J usage is TRBJ2-1, with 11 nucleotides matching TRBD1. This CDR3 has 16 amino acids. V gave up 5 bases and J gave up 5 bases; unmatched junction bases: 9. Germline lookup yields CDR1 SGHDT and CDR2 YYEEEE. In DNA form, the CDR3 reads TGTGCCAGCAGTCTGCCGGGACAGGGGGTCAACAATGAGCAGTTCTTC. This encodes CASSLPGQGVNNEQFF. Using reference TRBV5-6 and TRBJ2-1 for the parts outside the CDR3, the full variable domain is DAGVTQSPTHLIKTRGQQVTLRCSPKSGHDTVSWYQQALGQGPQFIFQYYEEEERQRGNFPDRFSGHQFPNYSSELNVNALLLGDSALYLCASSLPGQGVNNEQFFGPGTRLTVL.

This chain uses TRBV2 with TRBJ2-2; D ambiguous. V shed 0 bases and J shed 3 bases, with 8 bases lying between them. There are 15 residues in the CDR3. Germline V lookup: CDR1 SNHLY, CDR2 FYNNEI. The CDR3 coding sequence is TGTGCCAGCAGTGAAGCTTTATCCTACACCGGGGAGCTGTTTTTT. Its protein is CASSEALSYTGELFF.

The V gene is TRBV27, the J gene TRBJ1-6; D unresolved. V was cut by 1 base and J by 10 bases, with 14 bases left in between. The germline V gene has CDR1 MNHEY and CDR2 SMNVEV (reference sequence). The CDR3 covers 15 residues. The CDR3 region is CASSLWSELVSPLHF. In DNA form, the CDR3 reads TGTGCCAGCAGTTTATGGTCCGAGCTCGTATCACCCCTCCACTTT.

The chain uses TRBV2 and TRBJ2-3; 10 nucleotides line up with TRBD2. The length of the CDR3 is 17 residues. V shed 0 bases, J shed 6 bases, and the junction held 9 bases outside the gene matches. Looked up from germline, CDR1 is SNHLY and CDR2 is FYNNEI. The CDR3 DNA is TGTGCCAGCAGTGAAGCACCGAGCGGGGGGGCCTGGGATACGCAGTATTTT. Protein sequence: CASSEAPSGGAWDTQYF.

This clone is a singleton in its sample. Here the CDR3 DNA reads TGTGCCAGCAGTCTAACCACAGGGACGAACACTGAAGCTTTCTTT. Translation: CASSLTTGTNTEAFF. The chain couples TRBV28 to TRBJ1-1; D might be TRBD1 (6 bases). CDR1 MDHEN and CDR2 SYDVKM come from the germline V gene. Trimming took 5 bases from V and 1 from J, leaving 14 bases between them. There are 15 residues in the CDR3.

The chain is built from TRBV6-5 and TRBJ1-2, with 10 nucleotides matching TRBD1. The CDR3 covers 14 residues. The germline gives CDR1 MNHEY, CDR2 SVGAGI. Trimming removed 7 bases from V and 5 bases from J; junction bases left unmatched: 7. Here the CDR3 reads CASTKTGGRYGYTF. The CDR3 DNA reads as TGTGCCAGCACAAAGACAGGGGGCAGGTATGGCTACACCTTC.